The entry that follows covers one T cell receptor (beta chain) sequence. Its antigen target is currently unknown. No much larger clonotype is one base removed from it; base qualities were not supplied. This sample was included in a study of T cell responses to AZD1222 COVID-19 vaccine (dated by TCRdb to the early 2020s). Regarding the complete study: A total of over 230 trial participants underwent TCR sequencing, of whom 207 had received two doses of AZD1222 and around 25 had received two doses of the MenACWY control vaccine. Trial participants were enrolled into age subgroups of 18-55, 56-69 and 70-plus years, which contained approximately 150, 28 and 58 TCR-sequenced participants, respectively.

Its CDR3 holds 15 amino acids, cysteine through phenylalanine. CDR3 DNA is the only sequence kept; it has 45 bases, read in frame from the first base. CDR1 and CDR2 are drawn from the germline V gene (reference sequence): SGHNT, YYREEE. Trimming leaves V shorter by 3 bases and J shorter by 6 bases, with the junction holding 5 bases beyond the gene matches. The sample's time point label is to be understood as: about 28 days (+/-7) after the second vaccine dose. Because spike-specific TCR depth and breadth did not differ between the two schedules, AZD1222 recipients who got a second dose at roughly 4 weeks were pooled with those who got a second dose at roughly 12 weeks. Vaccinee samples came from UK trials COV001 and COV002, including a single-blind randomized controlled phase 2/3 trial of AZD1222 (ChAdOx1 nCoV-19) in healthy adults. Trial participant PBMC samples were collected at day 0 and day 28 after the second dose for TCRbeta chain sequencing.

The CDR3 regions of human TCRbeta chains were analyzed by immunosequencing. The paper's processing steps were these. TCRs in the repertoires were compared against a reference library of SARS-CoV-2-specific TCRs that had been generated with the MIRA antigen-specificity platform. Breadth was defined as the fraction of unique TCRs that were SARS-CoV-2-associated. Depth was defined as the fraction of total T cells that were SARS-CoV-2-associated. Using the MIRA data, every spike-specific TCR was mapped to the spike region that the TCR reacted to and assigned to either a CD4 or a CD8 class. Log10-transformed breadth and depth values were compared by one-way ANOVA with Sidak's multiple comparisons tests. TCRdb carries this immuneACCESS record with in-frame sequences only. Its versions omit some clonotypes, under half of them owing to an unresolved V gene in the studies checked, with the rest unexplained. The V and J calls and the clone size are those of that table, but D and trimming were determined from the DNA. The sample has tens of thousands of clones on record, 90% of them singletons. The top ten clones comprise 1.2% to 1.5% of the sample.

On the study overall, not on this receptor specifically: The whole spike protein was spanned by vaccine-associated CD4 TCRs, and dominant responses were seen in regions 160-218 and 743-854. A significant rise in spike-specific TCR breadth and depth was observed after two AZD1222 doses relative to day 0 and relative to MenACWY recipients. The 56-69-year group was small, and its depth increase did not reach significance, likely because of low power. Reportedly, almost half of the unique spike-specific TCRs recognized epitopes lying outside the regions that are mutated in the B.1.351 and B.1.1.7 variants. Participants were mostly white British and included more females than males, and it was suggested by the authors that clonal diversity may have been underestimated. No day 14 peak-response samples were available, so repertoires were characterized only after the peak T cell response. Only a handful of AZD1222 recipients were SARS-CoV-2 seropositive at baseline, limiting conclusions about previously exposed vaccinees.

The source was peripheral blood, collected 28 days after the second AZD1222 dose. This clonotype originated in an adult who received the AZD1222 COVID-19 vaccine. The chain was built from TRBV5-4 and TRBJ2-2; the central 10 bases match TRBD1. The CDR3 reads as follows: CASSSGQGDAGELFF. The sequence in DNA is TGTGCCAGCAGCTCCGGACAGGGGGATGCCGGGGAGCTGTTTTTT. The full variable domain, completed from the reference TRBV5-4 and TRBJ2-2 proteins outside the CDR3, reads ETGVTQSPTHLIKTRGQQVTLRCSSQSGHNTVSWYQQALGQGPQFIFQYYREEENGRGNFPPRFSGLQFPNYSSELNVNALELDDSALYLCASSSGQGDAGELFFGEGSRLTVL.